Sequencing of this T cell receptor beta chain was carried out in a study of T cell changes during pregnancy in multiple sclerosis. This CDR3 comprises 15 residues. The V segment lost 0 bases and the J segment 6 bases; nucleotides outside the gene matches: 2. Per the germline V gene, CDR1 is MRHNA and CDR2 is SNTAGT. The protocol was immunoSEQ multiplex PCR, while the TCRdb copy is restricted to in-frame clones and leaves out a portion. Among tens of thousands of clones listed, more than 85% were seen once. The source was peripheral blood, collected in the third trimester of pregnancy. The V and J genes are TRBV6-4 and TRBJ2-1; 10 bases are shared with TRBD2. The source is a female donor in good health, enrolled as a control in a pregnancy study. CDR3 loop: CASSDSAGGPNEQFF. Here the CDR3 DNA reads TGTGCCAGCAGTGACTCAGCGGGGGGGCCCAATGAGCAGTTCTTC.